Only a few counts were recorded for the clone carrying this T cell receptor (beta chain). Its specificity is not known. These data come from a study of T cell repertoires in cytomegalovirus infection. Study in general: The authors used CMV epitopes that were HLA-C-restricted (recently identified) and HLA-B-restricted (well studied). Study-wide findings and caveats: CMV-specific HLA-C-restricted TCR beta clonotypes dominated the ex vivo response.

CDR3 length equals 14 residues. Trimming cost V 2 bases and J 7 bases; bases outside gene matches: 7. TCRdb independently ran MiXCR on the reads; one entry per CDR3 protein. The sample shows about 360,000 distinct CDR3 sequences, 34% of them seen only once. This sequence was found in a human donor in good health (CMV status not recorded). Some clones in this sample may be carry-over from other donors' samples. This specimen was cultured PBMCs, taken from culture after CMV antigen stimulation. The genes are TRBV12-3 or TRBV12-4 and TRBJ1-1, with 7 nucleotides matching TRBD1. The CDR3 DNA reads TGTGCCAGCAGTTTAAGGCAGGGGGGGGGTGAAGCTTTCTTT. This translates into CASSLRQGGGEAFF.